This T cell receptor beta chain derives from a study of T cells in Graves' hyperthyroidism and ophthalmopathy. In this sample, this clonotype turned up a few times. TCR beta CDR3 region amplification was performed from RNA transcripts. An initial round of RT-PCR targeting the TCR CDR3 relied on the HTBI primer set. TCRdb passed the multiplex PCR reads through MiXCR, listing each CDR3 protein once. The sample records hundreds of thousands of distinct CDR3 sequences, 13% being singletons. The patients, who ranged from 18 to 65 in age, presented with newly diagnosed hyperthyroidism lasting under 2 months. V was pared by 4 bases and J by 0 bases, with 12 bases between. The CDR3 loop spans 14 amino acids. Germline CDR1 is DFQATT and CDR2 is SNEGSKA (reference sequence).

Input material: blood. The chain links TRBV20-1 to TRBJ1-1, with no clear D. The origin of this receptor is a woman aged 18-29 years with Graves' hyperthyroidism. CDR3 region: CSAKLAAVNTEAFF. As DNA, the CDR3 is TGCAGTGCTAAACTCGCTGCTGTGAACACTGAAGCTTTCTTT.